One and the same sample provided the 2 T cell receptor beta chains below, sequenced in a study of OX40 agonist ivuxolimab in advanced cancers. Some clones are missing from TCRdb's copy, which holds only in-frame ones; the method was immunoSEQ multiplex PCR. The top ten hold more than 1.5% of the sample, which has tens of thousands of clones, about 90% seen once. The sample here was CD4+ or CD8+ T cells sorted from blood, taken in a trial of the OX40 agonist ivuxolimab. The receptors stem from an adult with an advanced solid tumor such as melanoma, head and neck, liver or kidney cancer.

The chain employs TRBV28 and TRBJ2-4, with D possibly being TRBD1 (7 bases). In germline, CDR1 is MDHEN, CDR2 SYDVKM. V dropped 8 bases and J dropped 0 bases, with 14 bases sitting between them. The CDR3 is 15 residues long. The CDR3: CASSEGALAKNIQYF. The DNA for the CDR3 is TGTGCCAGCTCGGAGGGGGCCTTAGCCAAAAACATTCAGTACTTC.

The rearrangement uses TRBV29-1 and TRBJ1-4; D gene unclear. The CDR3 runs to 10 residues. Trimming removed 4 bases at V and 4 bases at J, with 1 base between. Germline lookup yields CDR1 SQVTM and CDR2 ANQGSEA. The CDR3 DNA follows: TGCAGCGTTGGTAATGAAAAACTGTTTTTT. It yields the protein CSVGNEKLFF.